This T cell receptor beta chain was sequenced for a study of blood T cells in healthy people across ages. Of note for this clonotype: Its antigen is unidentified.

V shed 3 bases, J shed 4 bases, and the junction held 4 bases outside the gene matches. The CDR3 spans 14 residues. Germline lookup yields CDR1 DFQATT and CDR2 SNEGSKA (reference sequence). Using a J-beta primer mix together with a sample-barcoded 5' primer, a second PCR was run for about 7 to 12 cycles. Sequencing yielded, for each sample, at least 3 million paired-end reads carrying CDR3. A single record per CDR3 protein comes from TCRdb applying MiXCR to the 5' RACE reads. The sample carries 1.2 million to 1.5 million distinct CDR3 sequences, approximately 42% recorded once. Study results and limitations: Investigators viewed diversity estimates from one million T cells as underestimates, the study reported. PBMCs that were unsorted prevented a conclusive naive versus antigen-experienced comparison.

Caucasian, healthy and from Russia, the donors were aged between about 6 and 90. This chain connects TRBV20-1 to TRBJ2-5; 11 nucleotides line up with TRBD2. This receptor was obtained from a woman aged 18-35 years in good health. Sequencing was done on a sample of blood. This CDR3 is CSARLTSGVETQYF. The CDR3 DNA reads TGCAGTGCTAGGTTGACTAGCGGGGTAGAGACCCAGTACTTC.